This T cell receptor (beta chain) was identified in a study of blood T cell repertoires in COVID-19. Study details: The analysed material was cDNA or gDNA that came from T cells, B-cell-depleted T cells, or PBMCs.

Trimming took 10 bases from V and 3 from J, leaving 12 bases between them. Looked up from germline, CDR1 is LGHDT and CDR2 is YNNKEL (reference sequence). The CDR3 extends over 12 amino acids. Source study methods: Amplification of reference gene primers was used by the study to estimate nucleated cell counts. TCRdb keeps only in-frame clones here, not all; method: immunoSEQ multiplex PCR. V and J calls plus clone size are reproduced from that table; the DNA served to infer D and trimming. The sample consists of hundreds of thousands of clones, around 87% of them appearing once. The Seattle site enrolled patients during active infection and followed them longitudinally.

Source material: peripheral blood. The chain combines TRBV3-1 (or the pseudogene TRBV3-2) with TRBJ1-2, with a possible D match to TRBD1 (5 bases). The sequence came from a woman aged 45-59 years with COVID-19, enrolled during active disease. The chain's CDR3 is CATTRGDYGYTF. As DNA, the CDR3 is TGTGCCACCACACGGGGGGACTATGGCTACACCTTC.